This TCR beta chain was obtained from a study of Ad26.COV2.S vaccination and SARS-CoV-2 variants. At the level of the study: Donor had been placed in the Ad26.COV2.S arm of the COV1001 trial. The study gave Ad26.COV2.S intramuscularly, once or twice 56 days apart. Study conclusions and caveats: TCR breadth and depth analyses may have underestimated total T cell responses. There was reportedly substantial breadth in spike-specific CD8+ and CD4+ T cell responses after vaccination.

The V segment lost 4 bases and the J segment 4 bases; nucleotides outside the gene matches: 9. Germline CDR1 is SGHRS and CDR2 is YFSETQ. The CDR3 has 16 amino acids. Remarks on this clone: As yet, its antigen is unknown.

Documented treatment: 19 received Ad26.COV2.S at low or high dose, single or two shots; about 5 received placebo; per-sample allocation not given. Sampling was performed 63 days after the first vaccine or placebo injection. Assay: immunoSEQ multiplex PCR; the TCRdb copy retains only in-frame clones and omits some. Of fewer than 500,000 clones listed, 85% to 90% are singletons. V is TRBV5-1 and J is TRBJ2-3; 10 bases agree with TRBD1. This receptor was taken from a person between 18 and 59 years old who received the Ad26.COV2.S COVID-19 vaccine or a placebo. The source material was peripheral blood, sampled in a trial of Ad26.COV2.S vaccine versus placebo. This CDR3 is CASSRGQGIVADTQYF. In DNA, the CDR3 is TGCGCCAGCAGCAGGGGACAGGGGATTGTCGCAGATACGCAGTATTTT.